This T cell receptor beta chain appears in the sequencing data of a study of blood T cell repertoires in COVID-19. TCRdb's table, derived via immunoSEQ multiplex PCR, lists solely in-frame clones and lacks some. The data show roughly 200,000 clones, roughly 83% seen once. Germline lookup yields CDR1 SGHTA and CDR2 FQGNSA. Trimming shortened V by 1 base and J by 0 bases, and 13 bases separated the two germline ends. The CDR3 contains 17 residues. The specimen was peripheral blood. This TCR derives from a man between 40 and 49 years old with acute or convalescent COVID-19. This sequence joins TRBV7-2 and TRBJ1-3; no reliable D call. The CDR3 DNA is TGTGCCAGCAGCTTAGAGGGCGGGCGGTTCTCTGGAAACACCATATATTTT. It yields the protein CASSLEGGRFSGNTIYF. Full variable domain (remainder filled in from reference TRBV7-2 and TRBJ1-3): GAGVSQSPSNKVTEKGKDVELRCDPISGHTALYWYRQSLGQGLEFLIYFQGNSAPDKSGLPSDRFSAERTGGSVSTLTIQRTQQEDSAVYLCASSLEGGRFSGNTIYFGEGSWLTVV.